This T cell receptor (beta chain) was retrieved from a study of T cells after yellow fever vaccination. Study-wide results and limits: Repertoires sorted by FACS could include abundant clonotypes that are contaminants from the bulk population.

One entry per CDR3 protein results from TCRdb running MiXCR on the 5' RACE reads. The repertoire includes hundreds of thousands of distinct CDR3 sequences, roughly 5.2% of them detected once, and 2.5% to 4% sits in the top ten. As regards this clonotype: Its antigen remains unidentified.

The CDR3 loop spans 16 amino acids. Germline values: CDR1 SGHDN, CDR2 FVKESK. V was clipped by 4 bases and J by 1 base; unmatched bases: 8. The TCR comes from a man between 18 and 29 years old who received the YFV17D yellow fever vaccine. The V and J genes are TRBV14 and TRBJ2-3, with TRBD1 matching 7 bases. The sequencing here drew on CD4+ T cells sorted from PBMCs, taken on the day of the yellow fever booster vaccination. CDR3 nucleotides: TGTGCCAGCAGCCCAGTGGACAGGTGGCGCACAGATACGCAGTATTTT. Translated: CASSPVDRWRTDTQYF. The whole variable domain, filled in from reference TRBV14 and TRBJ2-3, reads EAGVTQFPSHSVIEKGQTVTLRCDPISGHDNLYWYRRVMGKEIKFLLHFVKESKQDESGMPNNRFLAERTGGTYSTLKVQPAELEDSGVYFCASSPVDRWRTDTQYFGPGTRLTVL.